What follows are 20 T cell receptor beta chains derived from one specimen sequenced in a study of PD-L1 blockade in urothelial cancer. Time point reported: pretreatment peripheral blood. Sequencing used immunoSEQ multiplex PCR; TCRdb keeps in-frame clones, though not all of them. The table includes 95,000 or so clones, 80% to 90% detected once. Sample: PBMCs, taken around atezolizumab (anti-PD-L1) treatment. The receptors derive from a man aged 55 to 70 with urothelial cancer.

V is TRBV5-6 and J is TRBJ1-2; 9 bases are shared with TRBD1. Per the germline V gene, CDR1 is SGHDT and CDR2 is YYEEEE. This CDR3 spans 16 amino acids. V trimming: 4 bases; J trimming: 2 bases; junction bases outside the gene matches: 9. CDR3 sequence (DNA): TGTGCCAGCAGCCAGTCGGGACAGGGTTGGAACTATGGCTACACCTTC. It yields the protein CASSQSGQGWNYGYTF.

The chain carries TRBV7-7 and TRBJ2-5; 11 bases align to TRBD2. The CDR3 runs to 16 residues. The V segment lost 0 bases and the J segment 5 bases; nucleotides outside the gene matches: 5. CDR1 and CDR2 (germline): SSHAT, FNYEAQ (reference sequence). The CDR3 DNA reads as TGTGCCAGCAGCTTAGCTCCGGGACTAGCGGAGGAGACCCAGTACTTC. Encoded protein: CASSLAPGLAEETQYF.

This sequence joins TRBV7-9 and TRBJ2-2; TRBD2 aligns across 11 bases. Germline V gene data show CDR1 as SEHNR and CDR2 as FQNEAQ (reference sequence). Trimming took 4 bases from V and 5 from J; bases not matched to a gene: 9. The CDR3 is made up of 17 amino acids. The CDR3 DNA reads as TGTGCCAGCAGCTCGACACTAGCGGGAGATAGTACCGGGGAGCTGTTTTTT. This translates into CASSSTLAGDSTGELFF.

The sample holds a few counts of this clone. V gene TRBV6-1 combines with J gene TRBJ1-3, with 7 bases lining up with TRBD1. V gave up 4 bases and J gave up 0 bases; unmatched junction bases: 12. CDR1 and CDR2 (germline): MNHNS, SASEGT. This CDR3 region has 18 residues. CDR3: CASSGERTGVSSGNTIYF. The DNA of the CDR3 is TGTGCCAGCAGTGGGGAAAGAACAGGGGTTTCCTCTGGAAACACCATATATTTT.

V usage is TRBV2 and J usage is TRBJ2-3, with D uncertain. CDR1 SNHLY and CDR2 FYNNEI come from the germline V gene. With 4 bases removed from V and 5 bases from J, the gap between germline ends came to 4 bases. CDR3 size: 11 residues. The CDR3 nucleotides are TGTGCCAGCAGTGTGAGAGATACGCAGTATTTT. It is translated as CASSVRDTQYF.

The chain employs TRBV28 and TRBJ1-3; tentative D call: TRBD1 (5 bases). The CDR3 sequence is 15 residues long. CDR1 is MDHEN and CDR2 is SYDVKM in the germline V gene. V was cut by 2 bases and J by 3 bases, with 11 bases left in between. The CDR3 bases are TGTGCCAGCAGTTTAAATCGGCAGGGTGGAAACACCATATATTTT. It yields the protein CASSLNRQGGNTIYF.

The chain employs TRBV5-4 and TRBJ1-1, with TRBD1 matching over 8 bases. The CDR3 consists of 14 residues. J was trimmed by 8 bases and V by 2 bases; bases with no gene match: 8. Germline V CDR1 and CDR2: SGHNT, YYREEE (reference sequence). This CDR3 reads CASSFGNRDREAFF. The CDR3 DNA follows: TGTGCCAGCAGCTTTGGGAATAGGGACAGGGAAGCTTTCTTT.

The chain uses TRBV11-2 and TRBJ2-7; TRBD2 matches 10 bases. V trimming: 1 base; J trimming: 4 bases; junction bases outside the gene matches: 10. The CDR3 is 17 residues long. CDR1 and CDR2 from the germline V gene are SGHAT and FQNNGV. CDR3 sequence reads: CASSLATALAGVYEQYF. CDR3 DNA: TGTGCCAGCAGCTTAGCTACGGCGCTAGCGGGAGTTTACGAGCAGTACTTC.

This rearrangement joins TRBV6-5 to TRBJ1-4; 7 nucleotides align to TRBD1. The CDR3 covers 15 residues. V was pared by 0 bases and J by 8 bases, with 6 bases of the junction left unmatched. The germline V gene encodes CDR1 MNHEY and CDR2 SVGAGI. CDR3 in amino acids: CASSYSTGKDEKLFF. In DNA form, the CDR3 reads TGTGCCAGCAGTTACTCGACAGGGAAGGACGAAAAACTGTTTTTT.

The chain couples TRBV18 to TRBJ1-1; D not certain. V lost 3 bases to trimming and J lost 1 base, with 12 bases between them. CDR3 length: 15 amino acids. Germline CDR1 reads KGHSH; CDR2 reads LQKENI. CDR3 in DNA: TGTGCCAGCTCACCTCCGGACTTCCCGAACACTGAAGCTTTCTTT. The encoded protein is CASSPPDFPNTEAFF.

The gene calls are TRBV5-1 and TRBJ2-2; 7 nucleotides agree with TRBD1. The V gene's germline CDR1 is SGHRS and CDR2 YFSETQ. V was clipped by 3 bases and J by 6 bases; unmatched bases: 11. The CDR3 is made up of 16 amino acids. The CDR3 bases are TGCGCCAGCAGCTCTCGACAGGGCAAGGGAGCCGGGGAGCTGTTTTTT. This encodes CASSSRQGKGAGELFF.

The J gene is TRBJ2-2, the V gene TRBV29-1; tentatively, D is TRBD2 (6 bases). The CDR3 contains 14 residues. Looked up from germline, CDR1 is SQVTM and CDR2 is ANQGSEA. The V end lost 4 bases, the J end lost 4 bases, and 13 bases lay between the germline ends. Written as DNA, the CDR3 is TGCAGCGTTGGGGACCTCGGGGGCACCGGGGAGCTGTTTTTT. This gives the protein CSVGDLGGTGELFF.

The CDR3 sequence is CASSPTAGLGDTQYF. CDR3 DNA: TGTGCCAGCTCACCGACGGCAGGGCTGGGAGATACGCAGTATTTT. J is TRBJ2-3 and V is TRBV18, with a weak D call TRBD1 (5 bases). V was trimmed by 3 bases and J by 5 bases, leaving 15 bases between them. The germline V gene encodes CDR1 KGHSH and CDR2 LQKENI. The CDR3 is 15 amino acids.

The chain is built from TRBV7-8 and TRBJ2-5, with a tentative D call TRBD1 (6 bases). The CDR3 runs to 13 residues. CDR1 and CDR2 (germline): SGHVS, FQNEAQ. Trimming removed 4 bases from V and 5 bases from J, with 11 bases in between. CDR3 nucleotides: TGTGCCAGCAGCTCACAGGGACCGGAGACCCAGTACTTC. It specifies CASSSQGPETQYF.

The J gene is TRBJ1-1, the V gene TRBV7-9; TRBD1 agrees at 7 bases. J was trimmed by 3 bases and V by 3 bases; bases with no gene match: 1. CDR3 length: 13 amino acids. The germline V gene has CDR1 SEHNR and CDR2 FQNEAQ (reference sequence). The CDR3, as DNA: TGTGCCAGCAGCTTTACAGGGGACACTGAAGCTTTCTTT. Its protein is CASSFTGDTEAFF.

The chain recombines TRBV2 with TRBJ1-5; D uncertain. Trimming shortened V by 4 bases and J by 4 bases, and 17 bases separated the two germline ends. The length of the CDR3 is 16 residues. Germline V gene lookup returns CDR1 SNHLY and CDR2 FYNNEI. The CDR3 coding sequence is TGTGCCAGCAGTGGATCTTTAGGAGGGATTAATCAGCCCCAGCATTTT. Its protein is CASSGSLGGINQPQHF.

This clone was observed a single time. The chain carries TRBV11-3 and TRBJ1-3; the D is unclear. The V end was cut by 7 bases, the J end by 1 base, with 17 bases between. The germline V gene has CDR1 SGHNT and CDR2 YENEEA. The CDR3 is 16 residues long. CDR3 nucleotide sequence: TGTGCCAGCACCGGAGGTGCGGCGGAATCTGGAAACACCATATATTTT. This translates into CASTGGAAESGNTIYF.

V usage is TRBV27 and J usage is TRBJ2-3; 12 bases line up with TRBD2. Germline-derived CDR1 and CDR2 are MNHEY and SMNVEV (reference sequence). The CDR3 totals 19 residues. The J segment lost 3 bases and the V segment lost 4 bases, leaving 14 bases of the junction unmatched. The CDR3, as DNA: TGTGCCAGCAGTTCCCACCTATCGACTAGCGGGAGTCAGACAGATACGCAGTATTTT. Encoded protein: CASSSHLSTSGSQTDTQYF.

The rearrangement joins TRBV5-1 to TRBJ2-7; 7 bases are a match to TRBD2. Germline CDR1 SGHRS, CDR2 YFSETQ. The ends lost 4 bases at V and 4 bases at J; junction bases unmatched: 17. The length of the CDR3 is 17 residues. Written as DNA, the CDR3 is TGCGCCAGCAGCGGGGGGGGATCGTTAGTAGCACAGTACGAGCAGTACTTC. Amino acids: CASSGGGSLVAQYEQYF.

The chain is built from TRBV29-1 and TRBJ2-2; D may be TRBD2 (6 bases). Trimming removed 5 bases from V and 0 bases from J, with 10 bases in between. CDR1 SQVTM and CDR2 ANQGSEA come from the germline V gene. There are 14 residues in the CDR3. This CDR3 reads CSVRPGANTGELFF. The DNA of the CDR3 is TGCAGCGTTCGTCCGGGGGCGAACACCGGGGAGCTGTTTTTT.